This T cell receptor beta chain was documented in a study of T cells after yellow fever vaccination. TCRdb re-called the 5' RACE reads through MiXCR, storing one row per CDR3 protein. Among approximately 300,000 distinct CDR3 sequences listed, about 10% were seen once. The germline gives CDR1 KGHSH, CDR2 LQKENI. V lost 3 bases, J lost 5 bases, and 10 bases lay in between. The CDR3 length is 13 residues. General study findings and limits: Post-booster repertoires again held most primary-vaccination clones (about 96% CD4, just under 90% CD8).

The sample holds a few counts of this clonotype. The antigen is undetermined. The receptor was derived from a man aged 18 to 35 who received the YFV17D yellow fever vaccine. The chain couples TRBV18 to TRBJ2-5; no definite D call. This material consisted of CD4+ T cells sorted from PBMCs, taken 45 days after the yellow fever booster vaccination. The CDR3 reads CASSPRVDETQYF. CDR3 nucleotides: TGTGCCAGCTCACCGCGAGTGGACGAGACCCAGTACTTC.